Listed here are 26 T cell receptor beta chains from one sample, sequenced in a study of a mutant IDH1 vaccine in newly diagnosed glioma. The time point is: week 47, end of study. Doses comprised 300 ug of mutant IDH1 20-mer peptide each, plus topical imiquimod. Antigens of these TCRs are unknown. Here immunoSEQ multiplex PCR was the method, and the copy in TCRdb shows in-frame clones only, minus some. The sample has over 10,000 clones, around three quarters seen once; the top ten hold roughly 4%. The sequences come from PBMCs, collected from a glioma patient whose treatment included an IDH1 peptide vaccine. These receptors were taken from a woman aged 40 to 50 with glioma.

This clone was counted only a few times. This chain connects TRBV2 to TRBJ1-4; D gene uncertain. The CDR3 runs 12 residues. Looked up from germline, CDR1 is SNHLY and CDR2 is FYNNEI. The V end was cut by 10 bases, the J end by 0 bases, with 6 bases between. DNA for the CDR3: TGTGCCACCGCTTCAACTAATGAAAAACTGTTTTTT. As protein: CATASTNEKLFF.

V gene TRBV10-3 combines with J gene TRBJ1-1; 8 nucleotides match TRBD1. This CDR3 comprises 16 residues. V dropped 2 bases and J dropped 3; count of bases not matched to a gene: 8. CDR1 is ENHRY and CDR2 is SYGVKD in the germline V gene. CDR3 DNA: TGTGCCATCAGTGAGGGAGACAGGGGATCGTACACTGAAGCTTTCTTT. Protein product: CAISEGDRGSYTEAFF.

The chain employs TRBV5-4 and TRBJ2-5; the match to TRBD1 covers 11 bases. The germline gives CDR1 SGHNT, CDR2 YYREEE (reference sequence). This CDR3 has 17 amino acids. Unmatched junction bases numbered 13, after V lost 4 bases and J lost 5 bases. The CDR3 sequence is CASSPAPGQGAGETQYF. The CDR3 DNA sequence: TGTGCCAGCAGCCCCGCCCCAGGACAGGGGGCAGGGGAGACCCAGTACTTC.

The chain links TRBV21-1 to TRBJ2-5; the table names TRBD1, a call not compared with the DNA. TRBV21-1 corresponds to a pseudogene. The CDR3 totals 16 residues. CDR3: CASSKVETEPRETQYF. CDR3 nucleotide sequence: TGTGCCAGCAGCAAAGTGGAGACAGAGCCCAGGGAGACCCAGTACTTC.

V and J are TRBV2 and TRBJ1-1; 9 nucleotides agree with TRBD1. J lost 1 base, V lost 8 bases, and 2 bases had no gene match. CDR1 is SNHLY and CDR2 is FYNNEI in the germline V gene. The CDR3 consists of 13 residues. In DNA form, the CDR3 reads TGTGCCAGCCCGGGACAGGGGAACACTGAAGCTTTCTTT. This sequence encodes CASPGQGNTEAFF. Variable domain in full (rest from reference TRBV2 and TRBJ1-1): EPEVTQTPSHQVTQMGQEVILRCVPISNHLYFYWYRQILGQKVEFLVSFYNNEISEKSEIFDDQFSVERPDGSNFTLKIRSTKLEDSAMYFCASPGQGNTEAFFGQGTRLTVV.

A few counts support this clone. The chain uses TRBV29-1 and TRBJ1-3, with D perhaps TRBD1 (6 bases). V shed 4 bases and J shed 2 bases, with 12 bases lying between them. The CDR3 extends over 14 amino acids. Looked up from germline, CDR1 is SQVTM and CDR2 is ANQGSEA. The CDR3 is CSVVAGAAGNTIYF. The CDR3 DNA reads TGCAGCGTTGTGGCGGGGGCTGCTGGAAACACCATATATTTT.

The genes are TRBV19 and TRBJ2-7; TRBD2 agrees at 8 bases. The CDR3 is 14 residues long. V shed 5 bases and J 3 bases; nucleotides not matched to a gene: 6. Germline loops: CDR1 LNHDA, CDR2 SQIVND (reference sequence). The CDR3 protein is CASSAPGTSYEQYF. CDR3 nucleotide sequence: TGTGCCAGTAGTGCACCAGGGACTAGCTACGAGCAGTACTTC. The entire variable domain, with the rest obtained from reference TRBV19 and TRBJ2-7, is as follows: DGGITQSPKYLFRKEGQNVTLSCEQNLNHDAMYWYRQDPGQGLRLIYYSQIVNDFQKGDIAEGYSVSREKKESFPLTVTSAQKNPTAFYLCASSAPGTSYEQYFGPGTRLTVT.

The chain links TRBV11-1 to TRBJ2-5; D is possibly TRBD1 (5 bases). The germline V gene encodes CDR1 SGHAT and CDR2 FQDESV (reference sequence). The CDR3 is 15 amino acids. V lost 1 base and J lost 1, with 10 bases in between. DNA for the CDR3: TGTGCCAGCAGCTTAGAGCCAGGGCGCCAAGAGACCCAGTACTTC. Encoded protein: CASSLEPGRQETQYF. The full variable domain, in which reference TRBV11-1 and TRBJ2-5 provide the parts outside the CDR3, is EAEVAQSPRYKITEKSQAVAFWCDPISGHATLYWYRQILGQGPELLVQFQDESVVDDSQLPKDRFSAERLKGVDSTLKIQPAELGDSAMYLCASSLEPGRQETQYFGPGTRLLVL.

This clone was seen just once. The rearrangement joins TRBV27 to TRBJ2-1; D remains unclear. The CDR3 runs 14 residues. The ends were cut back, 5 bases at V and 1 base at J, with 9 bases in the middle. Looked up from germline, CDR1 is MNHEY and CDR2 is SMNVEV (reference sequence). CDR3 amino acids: CASSHLESYNEQFF. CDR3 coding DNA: TGTGCCAGCAGTCACCTAGAGTCCTACAATGAGCAGTTCTTC.

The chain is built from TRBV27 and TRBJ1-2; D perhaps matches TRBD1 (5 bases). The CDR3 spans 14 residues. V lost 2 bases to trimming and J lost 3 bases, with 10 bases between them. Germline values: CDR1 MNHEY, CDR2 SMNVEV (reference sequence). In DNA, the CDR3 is TGTGCCAGCAGTTTAGGGTTGGGGGACTATGGCTACACCTTC. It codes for CASSLGLGDYGYTF.

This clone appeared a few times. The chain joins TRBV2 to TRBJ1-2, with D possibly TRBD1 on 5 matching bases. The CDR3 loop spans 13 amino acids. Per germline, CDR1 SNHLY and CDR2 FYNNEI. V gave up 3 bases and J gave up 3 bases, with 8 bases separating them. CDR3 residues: CASSDSRDYGYTF. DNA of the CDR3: TGTGCCAGCAGTGATTCCAGGGACTATGGCTACACCTTC.

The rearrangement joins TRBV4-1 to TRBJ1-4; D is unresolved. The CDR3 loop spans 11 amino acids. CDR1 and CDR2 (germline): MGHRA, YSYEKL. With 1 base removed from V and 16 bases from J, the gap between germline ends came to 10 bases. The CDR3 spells CASSQAGYKFF. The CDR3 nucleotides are TGCGCCAGCAGCCAAGCGGGGTATAAGTTTTTT.

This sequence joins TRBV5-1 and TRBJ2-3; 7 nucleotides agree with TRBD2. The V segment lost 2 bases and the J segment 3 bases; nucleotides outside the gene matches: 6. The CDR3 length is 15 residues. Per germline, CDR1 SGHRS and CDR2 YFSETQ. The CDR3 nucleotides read TGCGCCAGCAGCTTTTTGGGACTACATACAGATACGCAGTATTTT. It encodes CASSFLGLHTDTQYF.

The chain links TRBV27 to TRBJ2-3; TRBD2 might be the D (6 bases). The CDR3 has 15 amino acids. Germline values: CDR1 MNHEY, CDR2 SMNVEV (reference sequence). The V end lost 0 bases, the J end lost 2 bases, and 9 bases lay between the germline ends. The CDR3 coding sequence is TGTGCCAGCAGTTTATCGGGACTCAACACAGATACGCAGTATTTT. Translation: CASSLSGLNTDTQYF.

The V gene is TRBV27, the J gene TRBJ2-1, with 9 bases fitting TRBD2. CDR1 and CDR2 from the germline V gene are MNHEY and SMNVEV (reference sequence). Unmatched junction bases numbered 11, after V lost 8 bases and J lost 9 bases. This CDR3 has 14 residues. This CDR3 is CASYAGGRLGEQFF. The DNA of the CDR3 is TGTGCCAGCTACGCGGGAGGGCGTCTAGGTGAGCAGTTCTTC.

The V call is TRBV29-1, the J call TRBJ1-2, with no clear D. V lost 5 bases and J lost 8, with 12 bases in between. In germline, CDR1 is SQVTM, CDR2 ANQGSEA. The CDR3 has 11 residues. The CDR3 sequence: CSVSLRSGYTF. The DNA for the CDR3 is TGCAGCGTTAGTCTGCGGTCCGGCTACACCTTC.

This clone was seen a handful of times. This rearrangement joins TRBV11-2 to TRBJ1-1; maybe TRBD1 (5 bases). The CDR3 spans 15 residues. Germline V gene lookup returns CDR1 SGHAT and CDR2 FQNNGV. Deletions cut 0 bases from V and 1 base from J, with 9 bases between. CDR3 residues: CASSLDVGGNTEAFF. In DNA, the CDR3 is TGTGCCAGCAGCTTAGACGTGGGGGGGAACACTGAAGCTTTCTTT.

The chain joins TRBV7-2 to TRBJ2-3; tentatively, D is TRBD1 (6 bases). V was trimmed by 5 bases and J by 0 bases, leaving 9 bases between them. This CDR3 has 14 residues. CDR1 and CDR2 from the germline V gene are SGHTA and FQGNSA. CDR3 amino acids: CASSPQGSTDTQYF. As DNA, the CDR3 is TGTGCCAGCAGCCCCCAGGGGAGCACAGATACGCAGTATTTT.

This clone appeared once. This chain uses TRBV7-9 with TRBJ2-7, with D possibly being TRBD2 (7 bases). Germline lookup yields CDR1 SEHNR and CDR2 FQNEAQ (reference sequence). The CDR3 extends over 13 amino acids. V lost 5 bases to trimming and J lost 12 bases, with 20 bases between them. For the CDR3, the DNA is TGTGCCAGCAGCGGGGGGGCAGGCCTTCGAGTGTACTTC. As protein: CASSGGAGLRVYF.

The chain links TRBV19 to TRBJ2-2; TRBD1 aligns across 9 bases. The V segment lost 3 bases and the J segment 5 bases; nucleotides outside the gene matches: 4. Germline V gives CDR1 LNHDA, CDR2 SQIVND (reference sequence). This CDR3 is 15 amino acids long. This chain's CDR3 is CASSMVGTGTGELFF. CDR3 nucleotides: TGTGCCAGTAGTATGGTGGGGACAGGGACCGGGGAGCTGTTTTTT.

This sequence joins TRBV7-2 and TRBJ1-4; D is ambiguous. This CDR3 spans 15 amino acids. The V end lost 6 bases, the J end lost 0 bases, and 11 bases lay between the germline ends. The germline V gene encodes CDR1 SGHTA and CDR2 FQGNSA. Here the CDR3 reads CASSLWSATNEKLFF. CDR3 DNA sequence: TGTGCCAGCAGTCTATGGTCGGCAACTAATGAAAAACTGTTTTTT.

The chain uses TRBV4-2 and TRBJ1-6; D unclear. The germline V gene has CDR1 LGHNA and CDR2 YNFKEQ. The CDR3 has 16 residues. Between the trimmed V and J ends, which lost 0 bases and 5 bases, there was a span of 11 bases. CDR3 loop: CASSQEYTRDNSPLHF. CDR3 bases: TGTGCCAGCAGCCAAGAATATACCCGGGATAATTCACCCCTCCACTTT.

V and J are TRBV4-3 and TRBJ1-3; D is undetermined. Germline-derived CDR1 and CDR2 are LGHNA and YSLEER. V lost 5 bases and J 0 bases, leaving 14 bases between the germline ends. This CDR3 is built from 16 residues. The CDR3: CASSEAASYSGNTIYF. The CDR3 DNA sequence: TGCGCCAGCAGCGAGGCAGCTTCATACTCTGGAAACACCATATATTTT.

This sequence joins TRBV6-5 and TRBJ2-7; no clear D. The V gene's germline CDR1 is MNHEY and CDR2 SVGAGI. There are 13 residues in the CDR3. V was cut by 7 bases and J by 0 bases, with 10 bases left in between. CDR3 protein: CASKSRISYEQYF. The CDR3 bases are TGTGCCAGCAAAAGCAGAATCTCCTACGAGCAGTACTTC.

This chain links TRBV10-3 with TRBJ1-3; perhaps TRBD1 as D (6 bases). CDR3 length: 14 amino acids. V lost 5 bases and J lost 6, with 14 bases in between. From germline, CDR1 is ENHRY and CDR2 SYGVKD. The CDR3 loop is CAISLGQSQNTIYF. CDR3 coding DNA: TGTGCCATCAGTTTAGGACAGTCCCAAAACACCATATATTTT.

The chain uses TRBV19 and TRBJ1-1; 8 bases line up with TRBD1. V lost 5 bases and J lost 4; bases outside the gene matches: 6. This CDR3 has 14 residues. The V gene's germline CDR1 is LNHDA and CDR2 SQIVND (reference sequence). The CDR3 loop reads CASSADRGGTEAFF. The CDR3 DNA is TGTGCCAGTAGTGCTGACAGGGGTGGCACTGAAGCTTTCTTT. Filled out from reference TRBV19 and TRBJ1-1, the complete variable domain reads DGGITQSPKYLFRKEGQNVTLSCEQNLNHDAMYWYRQDPGQGLRLIYYSQIVNDFQKGDIAEGYSVSREKKESFPLTVTSAQKNPTAFYLCASSADRGGTEAFFGQGTRLTVV.